This T cell receptor beta chain originates from a study of blood T cell repertoires in COVID-19. Study overall: There were acute and convalescent COVID-19 samples, and they came from the United States, Italy and Spain.

The germline V and J ends were trimmed by 7 bases and 5 bases, with 11 bases remaining between them. The V gene's germline CDR1 is SNHLY and CDR2 FYNNEI. This CDR3 comprises 12 residues. Per the original data handling: Estimation of nucleated cell counts relied on the amplification of reference gene primers. The data were produced by immunoSEQ multiplex PCR, yet TCRdb's version contains in-frame clones alone and is incomplete. That table is the source of V, J and clone size, and D and trimming were worked out from the DNA. This table holds more than 15,000 clones, about 89% found once. The gene calls are TRBV2 and TRBJ1-2; no clear D gene. The sequenced sample consisted of peripheral blood. The sequence was obtained from an elderly woman with COVID-19, enrolled during active disease. The CDR3: CASMEAEYGYTF. DNA of the CDR3: TGTGCCAGCATGGAGGCAGAGTATGGCTACACCTTC.